Given below is one T cell receptor (beta chain) in context. Its antigen remains unknown. The germline V gene encodes CDR1 SQVTM and CDR2 ANQGSEA. The CDR3 contains 13 residues. The V and J ends lost 6 bases and 0 bases respectively, with 12 bases between them. The source of the sample is a study of CD8 T cells in ankylosing spondylitis. Study results and caveats: Significant enrichment of disease-linked clones was reportedly seen in matched ankylosing spondylitis synovial fluid. Peripheral blood samples showed relatively rare disease-linked clones, and these clones were CD8+. Ankylosing spondylitis blood appeared to carry a characteristic TCR beta motif of several highly homologous variants.

TCRdb re-analysed the 5' RACE reads in MiXCR, keeping a single row per CDR3 protein. Of hundreds of thousands of distinct CDR3 sequences listed, 12% are singletons. The sequencing input was blood, either unsorted or a sorted T cell fraction (not recorded which). The genes are TRBV29-1 and TRBJ2-7; D not certain. The TCR was taken from a male donor with ankylosing spondylitis. This chain's CDR3 is CSVAQVISYEQYF. The CDR3 DNA reads as TGCAGCGTCGCCCAGGTCATCTCCTACGAGCAGTACTTC.